The 9 T cell receptor beta chains given below trace back to one sample, sequenced in a study of blood T cell repertoires in COVID-19. Clones were read by immunoSEQ multiplex PCR, and TCRdb kept only the in-frame ones, dropping some. The repertoire consists of approximately 230,000 clones, with about 89% occurring once and the leading ten covering around 2%. Sequencing was performed on PBMCs or T cells enriched from blood (not recorded which). These receptors were obtained from a woman younger than 35 who had recovered from COVID-19.

CDR3 DNA: TGTGCCAGCAGTTTAGAACAGGGGGCTCTGAGTGAGCAGTACTTC. Protein product: CASSLEQGALSEQYF. The chain joins TRBV28 to TRBJ2-7; TRBD1 matches at 9 bases. CDR1 is MDHEN and CDR2 is SYDVKM in the germline V gene. The V and J ends lost 2 bases and 7 bases, in that order; junction bases with no gene match: 9. The CDR3 is made up of 15 amino acids. Full variable domain (remainder filled in from reference TRBV28 and TRBJ2-7): DVKVTQSSRYLVKRTGEKVFLECVQDMDHENMFWYRQDPGLGLRLIYFSYDVKMKEKGDIPEGYSVSREKKERFSLILESASTNQTSMYLCASSLEQGALSEQYFGPGTRLTVT.

This clone has more than one count but fewer than ten. The CDR3 is CASSRGTDNQPQHF. The DNA for the CDR3 is TGTGCCAGCAGCCGTGGGACAGACAATCAGCCCCAGCATTTT. The genes are TRBV3-1 (or the pseudogene TRBV3-2) and TRBJ1-5, with 7 bases lining up with TRBD1. V lost 4 bases, J lost 3 bases, and 3 bases stayed unmatched. The length of the CDR3 is 14 residues. CDR1 LGHDT and CDR2 YNNKEL come from the germline V gene (reference sequence).

The chain joins TRBV5-1 to TRBJ1-1; no firm D call. Trimming left V 0 bases short and J 0 bases short, with 15 bases between. This CDR3 spans 17 amino acids. Looked up from germline, CDR1 is SGHRS and CDR2 is YFSETQ. CDR3 nucleotide sequence: TGCGCCAGCAGCTTGGCCCGATCTCGAGTTATGAACACTGAAGCTTTCTTT. This encodes CASSLARSRVMNTEAFF.

The gene calls are TRBV19 and TRBJ2-5, with D possibly being TRBD2 (6 bases). V dropped 9 bases and J dropped 4 bases, with 18 bases sitting between them. This CDR3 spans 14 amino acids. The germline CDR1 and CDR2 sequences are LNHDA and SQIVND (reference sequence). The CDR3 here is CASQRGGAGETQYF. CDR3 sequence (DNA): TGTGCCAGCCAACGTGGAGGGGCGGGAGAGACCCAGTACTTC.

The V call is TRBV11-3, the J call TRBJ1-1, with 11 positions matching TRBD1. The V gene end was trimmed by 4 bases and the J gene end by 2 bases; junction bases not matched to a gene: 0. The CDR3 runs 14 residues. Germline V CDR1 and CDR2: SGHNT, YENEEA. The CDR3: CASSWTGGNTEAFF. Here the CDR3 DNA reads TGTGCCAGCAGCTGGACAGGGGGCAACACTGAAGCTTTCTTT.

V usage is TRBV20-1 and J usage is TRBJ2-5; D perhaps matches TRBD2 (5 bases). Trimming left V 7 bases short and J 5 bases short, with 11 bases between. The germline V gene encodes CDR1 DFQATT and CDR2 SNEGSKA (reference sequence). This CDR3 has 11 residues. The chain's CDR3 is CSERRAETQYF. CDR3 in DNA: TGCAGTGAACGGCGGGCCGAGACCCAGTACTTC.

The chain carries TRBV11-3 and TRBJ1-5, with TRBD1 identical over 12 bases. In germline, CDR1 is SGHNT, CDR2 YENEEA. The CDR3 contains 17 residues. V was clipped by 3 bases and J by 7 bases; unmatched bases: 10. In nucleotides, the CDR3 is TGTGCCAGCAGCTTCCGGGACAGGGGGCCCCTCGGGCAGCCCCAGCATTTT. Amino acid sequence: CASSFRDRGPLGQPQHF.

J is TRBJ1-4 and V is TRBV27; 7 nucleotides match TRBD1. CDR3 length equals 21 residues. The V gene end was trimmed by 3 bases and the J gene end by 4 bases; junction bases not matched to a gene: 23. Germline V CDR1 and CDR2: MNHEY, SMNVEV (reference sequence). The CDR3 is CASSFSFITYKPGTDNEKLFF. CDR3 coding DNA: TGTGCCAGCAGTTTTTCCTTTATTACCTACAAACCCGGGACAGATAATGAAAAACTGTTTTTT.

The chain employs TRBV23-1 and TRBJ1-6; 9 bases match TRBD1. TRBV23-1 is noted as an ORF with a role that remains uncertain. The CDR3 covers 16 residues. V shed 7 bases and J 6 bases; nucleotides not matched to a gene: 10. The CDR3 sequence is CASTHEPGQGNSPLHF. The CDR3 DNA sequence: TGCGCCAGCACCCACGAGCCGGGACAGGGTAATTCACCCCTCCACTTT.